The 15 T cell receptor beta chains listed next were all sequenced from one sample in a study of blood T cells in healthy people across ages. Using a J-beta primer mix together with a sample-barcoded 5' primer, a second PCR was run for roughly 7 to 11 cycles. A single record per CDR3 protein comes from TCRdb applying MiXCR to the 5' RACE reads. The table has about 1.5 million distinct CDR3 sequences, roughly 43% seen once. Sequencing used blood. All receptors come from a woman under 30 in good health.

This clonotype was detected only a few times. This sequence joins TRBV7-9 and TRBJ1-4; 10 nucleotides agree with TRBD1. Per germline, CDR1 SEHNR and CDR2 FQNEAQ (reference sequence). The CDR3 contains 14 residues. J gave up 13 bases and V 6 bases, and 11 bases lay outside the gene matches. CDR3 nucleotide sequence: TGTGCCAGCAGGGAAAGGACAGGGGGATTACGACTGTTTTTT. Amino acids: CASRERTGGLRLFF.

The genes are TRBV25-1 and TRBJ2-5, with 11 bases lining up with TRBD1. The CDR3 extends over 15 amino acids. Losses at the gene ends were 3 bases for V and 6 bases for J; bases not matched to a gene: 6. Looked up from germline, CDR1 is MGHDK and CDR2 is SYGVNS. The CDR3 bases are TGTGCCAGCAGTGACCCCGGGACAGGGGGGCAGACCCAGTACTTC. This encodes CASSDPGTGGQTQYF.

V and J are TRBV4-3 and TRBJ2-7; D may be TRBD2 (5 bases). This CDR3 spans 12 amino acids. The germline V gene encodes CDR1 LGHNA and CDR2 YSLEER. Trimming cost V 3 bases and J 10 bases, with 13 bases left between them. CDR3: CASSQDSGHQYF. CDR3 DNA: TGCGCCAGCAGCCAGGACTCCGGTCATCAGTACTTC.

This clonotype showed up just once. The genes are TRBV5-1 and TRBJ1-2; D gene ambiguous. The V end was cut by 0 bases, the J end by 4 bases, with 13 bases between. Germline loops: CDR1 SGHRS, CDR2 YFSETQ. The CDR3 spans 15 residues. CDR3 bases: TGCGCCAGCAGCTTGGCCGTAAGTCAGCGCTATGGCTACACCTTC. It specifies CASSLAVSQRYGYTF.

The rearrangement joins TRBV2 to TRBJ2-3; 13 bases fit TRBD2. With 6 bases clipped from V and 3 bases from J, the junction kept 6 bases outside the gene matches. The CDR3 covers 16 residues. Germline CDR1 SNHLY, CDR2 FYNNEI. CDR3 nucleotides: TGTGCCAGCAGGGAGGGACTAGCGGGGTTAACAGATACGCAGTATTTT. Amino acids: CASREGLAGLTDTQYF.

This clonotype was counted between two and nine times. The DNA of the CDR3 is TGTGCCAGCAGCCACCGGGACTTGGTCGCAGATACGCAGTATTTT. Its translation: CASSHRDLVADTQYF. V and J are TRBV7-9 and TRBJ2-3; TRBD2 might be the D (6 bases). V was clipped by 5 bases and J by 4 bases, with 16 bases between them. The CDR3 has 15 residues. The germline CDR1 and CDR2 sequences are SEHNR and FQNEAQ (reference sequence).

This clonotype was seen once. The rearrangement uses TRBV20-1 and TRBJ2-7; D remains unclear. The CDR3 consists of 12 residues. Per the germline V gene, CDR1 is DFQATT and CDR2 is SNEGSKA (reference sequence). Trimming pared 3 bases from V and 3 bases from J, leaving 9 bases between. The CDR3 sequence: CSASNSGYEQYF. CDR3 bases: TGCAGTGCTAGCAACAGTGGCTACGAGCAGTACTTC.

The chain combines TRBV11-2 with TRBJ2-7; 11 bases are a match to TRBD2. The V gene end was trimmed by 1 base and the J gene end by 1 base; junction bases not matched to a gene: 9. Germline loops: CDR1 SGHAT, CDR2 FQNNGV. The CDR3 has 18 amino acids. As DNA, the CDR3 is TGTGCCAGCAGCTTAGCGCCGGGACTAGCGGCATCTTCCTACGAGCAGTACTTC. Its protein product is CASSLAPGLAASSYEQYF.

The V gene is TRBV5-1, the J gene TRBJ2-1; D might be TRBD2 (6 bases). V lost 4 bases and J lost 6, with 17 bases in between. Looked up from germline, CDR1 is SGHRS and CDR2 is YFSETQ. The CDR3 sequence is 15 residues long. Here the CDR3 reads CASSPPIGSGNEQFF. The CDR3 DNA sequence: TGCGCCAGCAGCCCACCAATAGGTAGCGGCAATGAGCAGTTCTTC. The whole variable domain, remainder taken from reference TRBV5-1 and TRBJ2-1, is KAGVTQTPRYLIKTRGQQVTLSCSPISGHRSVSWYQQTPGQGLQFLFEYFSETQRNKGNFPGRFSGRQFSNSRSEMNVSTLELGDSALYLCASSPPIGSGNEQFFGPGTRLTVL.

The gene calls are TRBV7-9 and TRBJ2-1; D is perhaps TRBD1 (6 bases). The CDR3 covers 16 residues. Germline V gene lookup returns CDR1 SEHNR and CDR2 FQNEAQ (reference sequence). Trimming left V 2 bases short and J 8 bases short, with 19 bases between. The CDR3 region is CASSLIEGQGKDEQFF. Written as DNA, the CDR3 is TGTGCCAGCAGCTTAATTGAGGGCCAGGGGAAGGATGAGCAGTTCTTC.

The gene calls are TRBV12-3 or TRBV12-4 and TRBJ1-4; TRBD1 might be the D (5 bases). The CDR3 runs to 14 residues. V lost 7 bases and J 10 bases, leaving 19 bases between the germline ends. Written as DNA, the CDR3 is TGTGCCAGCACCATCCAAGCCGGGGACCTAAAACTGTTTTTT. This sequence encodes CASTIQAGDLKLFF.

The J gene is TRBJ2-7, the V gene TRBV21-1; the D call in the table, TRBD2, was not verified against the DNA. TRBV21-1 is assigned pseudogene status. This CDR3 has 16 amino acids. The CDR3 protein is CASAHHRLAGGREQYF. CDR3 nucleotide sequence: TGCGCCAGCGCCCACCATCGACTAGCGGGGGGGCGCGAGCAGTACTTC.

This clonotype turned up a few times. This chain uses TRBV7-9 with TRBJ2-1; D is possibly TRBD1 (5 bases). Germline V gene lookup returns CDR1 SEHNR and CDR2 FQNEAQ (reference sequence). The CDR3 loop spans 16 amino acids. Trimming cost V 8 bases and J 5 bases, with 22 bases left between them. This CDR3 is CASLYAAGGHNNEQFF. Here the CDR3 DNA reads TGTGCCAGCCTGTATGCCGCTGGCGGACACAACAATGAGCAGTTCTTC.

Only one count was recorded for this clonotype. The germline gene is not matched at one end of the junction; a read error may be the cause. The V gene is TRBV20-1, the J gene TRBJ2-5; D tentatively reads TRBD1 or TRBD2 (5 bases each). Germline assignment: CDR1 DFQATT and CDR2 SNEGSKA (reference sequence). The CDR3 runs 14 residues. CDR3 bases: TGTAGTGCTAGAGGGGCAGGAAAGCAAGAGACCCAGTACTTC. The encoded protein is CSARGAGKQETQYF.

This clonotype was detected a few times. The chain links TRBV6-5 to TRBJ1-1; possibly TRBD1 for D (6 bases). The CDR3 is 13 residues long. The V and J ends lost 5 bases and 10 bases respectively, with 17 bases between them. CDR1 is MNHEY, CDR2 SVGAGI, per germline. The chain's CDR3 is CASSTKGQPGAFF. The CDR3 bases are TGTGCCAGCAGTACTAAGGGACAACCGGGAGCTTTCTTT.